This T cell receptor (beta chain) was captured by sequencing in a study of cytomegalovirus exposure and HLA in healthy donors. Across the study: Roughly 80 million unique TCRs from HLA-typed donors made up an early data release. Around 77% of 300 to 450 genotyped donors fell in the Caucasian-associated ancestry cluster. Study observations and caveats: Some TCR beta chains (roughly 150 of them) were listed as cytomegalovirus-associated. In a later analysis, a genetic analysis reported fewer productive-TCR N-insertions in an Asian-associated ancestry cluster than the cohort average.

The PCR ran on 60 Vbeta and 13 Jbeta primers. TCRdb's copy holds only in-frame clones and misses some; the assay was immunoSEQ multiplex PCR. The sample shows some 140,000 clones, more than 70% of them seen only once. Worth noting for this clone: Its antigen remains unknown.

With 0 bases removed from V and 7 bases from J, the gap between germline ends came to 13 bases. This CDR3 has 14 residues. Germline V gene lookup returns CDR1 GTSNPN and CDR2 SVGIG (reference sequence). The TCR was taken from a woman aged 25 to 39 in good health and CMV-seropositive. Sequences were obtained from PBMCs. V usage is TRBV30 and J usage is TRBJ1-5; D perhaps matches TRBD1 (6 bases). The DNA for the CDR3 is TGTGCCTGGAGTGTACCTGGGGGCGGCCAGCCCCAGCATTTT. It encodes CAWSVPGGGQPQHF.